The 27 T cell receptor beta chains in this list originate from one sample, sequenced in a study of shared clonotypes between healthy human individuals. Measured with immunoSEQ multiplex PCR; TCRdb has only the in-frame clones, and not every one. The table has about 2.1 million clones, over 85% seen once. Positively selected for CCR7, the CD45RO-negative cells used as naive CD8 cells excluded terminally differentiated effector memory CD45RA+ cells. The sample taken for sequencing was naive CD8+ T cells from PBMCs. These receptor sequences come from a man younger than 35 in good health. Some clones in this sample may be carry-over from other donors' samples.

The V and J genes are TRBV7-2 and TRBJ1-2; TRBD1 matches 10 bases. With V trimmed by 7 bases and J by 4 bases, 15 bases remained unmatched. The CDR3 runs to 17 residues. The germline V gene encodes CDR1 SGHTA and CDR2 FQGNSA. CDR3 nucleotides: TGTGCCAGCACCCCTATTTCGGGGGACAGGGGTTTCTATGGCTACACCTTC. It codes for CASTPISGDRGFYGYTF.

The chain employs TRBV7-8 and TRBJ2-1; D might be TRBD2 (6 bases). The germline V gene encodes CDR1 SGHVS and CDR2 FQNEAQ. V was cut by 1 base and J by 2 bases, with 15 bases left in between. This CDR3 comprises 17 residues. The CDR3 sequence: CASSLVDNGGPYNEQFF. CDR3 in DNA: TGTGCCAGCAGCTTAGTCGATAACGGGGGACCCTACAATGAGCAGTTCTTC. Filled out from reference TRBV7-8 and TRBJ2-1, the complete variable domain reads GAGVSQSPRYKVAKRGQDVALRCDPISGHVSLFWYQQALGQGPEFLTYFQNEAQLDKSGLPSDRFFAERPEGSVSTLKIQRTQQEDSAVYLCASSLVDNGGPYNEQFFGPGTRLTVL.

J is TRBJ1-1 and V is TRBV4-3; D unclear. Looked up from germline, CDR1 is LGHNA and CDR2 is YSLEER. Between the trimmed V and J ends, which lost 4 bases and 0 bases, there was a span of 12 bases. The CDR3 covers 15 residues. The CDR3 DNA reads as TGCGCCAGCAGCCCCTCCGCGAATGTGAACACTGAAGCTTTCTTT. Translated: CASSPSANVNTEAFF.

This rearrangement joins TRBV28 to TRBJ1-1; 7 bases map to TRBD1. Trimming removed 5 bases from V and 6 bases from J; junction bases left unmatched: 9. Germline CDR1 reads MDHEN; CDR2 reads SYDVKM. The CDR3 is 14 amino acids. This CDR3 is CASSVNRGSSEAFF. CDR3 sequence (DNA): TGTGCCAGCAGTGTAAACAGGGGTAGCTCTGAAGCTTTCTTT.

This chain connects TRBV7-9 to TRBJ2-7; 7 bases are shared with TRBD1. Trimming removed 5 bases from V and 3 bases from J; junction bases left unmatched: 7. This CDR3 is 14 amino acids long. Germline values: CDR1 SEHNR, CDR2 FQNEAQ (reference sequence). The CDR3 sequence is CASSRPGTDYEQYF. In DNA, the CDR3 is TGTGCCAGCAGCCGCCCAGGGACAGACTACGAGCAGTACTTC.

The J gene is TRBJ1-1, the V gene TRBV2; a weak D match, TRBD1 (5 bases). Germline CDR1 reads SNHLY; CDR2 reads FYNNEI. This CDR3 is built from 17 residues. Between the trimmed V and J ends, which lost 3 bases and 1 base, there was a span of 18 bases. As DNA, the CDR3 is TGTGCCAGCAGTGATGGCAGGGCCCGCGACCCGAACACTGAAGCTTTCTTT. It yields the protein CASSDGRARDPNTEAFF.

The rearrangement uses TRBV2 and TRBJ2-1, with TRBD2 matching 13 bases. The V and J ends lost 1 base and 0 bases, in that order; junction bases with no gene match: 3. Germline-derived CDR1 and CDR2 are SNHLY and FYNNEI. This CDR3 has 18 amino acids. The CDR3 reads CASSEVTSGRRSYNEQFF. CDR3 bases: TGTGCCAGCAGTGAAGTGACTAGCGGGAGGCGCTCCTACAATGAGCAGTTCTTC.

The chain is built from TRBV11-1 and TRBJ2-7; D not resolved. Germline V lookup: CDR1 SGHAT, CDR2 FQDESV (reference sequence). This CDR3 region has 12 residues. Trimming removed 5 bases from V and 3 bases from J, with 8 bases in between. CDR3 DNA: TGTGCCAGCAGCACACTAAACTACGAGCAGTACTTC. Translation gives CASSTLNYEQYF.

This clone was seen just once. This chain joins TRBV19 and TRBJ2-7; 7 bases agree with TRBD2. CDR1 is LNHDA and CDR2 is SQIVND in the germline V gene (reference sequence). Trimming cost V 5 bases and J 2 bases; bases outside gene matches: 3. This CDR3 is 13 amino acids long. CDR3 DNA: TGTGCCAGTAGTCGGCGGGAGACCTACGAGCAGTACTTC. Protein: CASSRRETYEQYF.

V gene TRBV19 combines with J gene TRBJ1-3, with unresolved D. Germline loops: CDR1 LNHDA, CDR2 SQIVND (reference sequence). V lost 5 bases and J lost 2, with 16 bases in between. The CDR3 runs 16 residues. The CDR3 loop reads CASSARVFGAGNTIYF. In nucleotides, the CDR3 is TGTGCCAGTAGTGCCCGGGTGTTCGGGGCTGGAAACACCATATATTTT.

The gene calls are TRBV27 and TRBJ1-2; 11 bases are a match to TRBD1. Germline trimming cut 3 bases from V and 3 bases from J; bases unmatched to any gene: 3. CDR3 length: 15 residues. Germline V gives CDR1 MNHEY, CDR2 SMNVEV (reference sequence). The CDR3 region is CASSFRTGGYYGYTF. The CDR3 DNA reads as TGTGCCAGCAGTTTCCGGACAGGGGGCTACTATGGCTACACCTTC.

The chain joins TRBV28 to TRBJ1-5; D not certain. Germline CDR1 is MDHEN and CDR2 is SYDVKM. V gave up 4 bases and J gave up 3 bases, with 10 bases separating them. The CDR3 runs to 14 residues. DNA for the CDR3: TGTGCCAGCAGTTCCCGGAAGTTCAATCAGCCCCAGCATTTT. Its protein product is CASSSRKFNQPQHF.

V gene TRBV28 combines with J gene TRBJ2-1; tentatively, D is TRBD1 or TRBD2 (5 bases each). The CDR3 has 16 amino acids. The V and J ends lost 5 bases and 6 bases respectively, with 20 bases between them. Germline lookup yields CDR1 MDHEN and CDR2 SYDVKM. The CDR3 DNA reads TGTGCCAGCAGTCTACCTGGACGCCCGAGGGGCAATGAGCAGTTCTTC. Translation: CASSLPGRPRGNEQFF.

V and J are TRBV27 and TRBJ2-1; D ambiguous. The CDR3 has 14 residues. Germline lookup yields CDR1 MNHEY and CDR2 SMNVEV (reference sequence). V gave up 6 bases and J gave up 2 bases, with 11 bases separating them. CDR3 DNA: TGTGCCAGCAGCCCAACCGACACCTACAATGAGCAGTTCTTC. Residues: CASSPTDTYNEQFF.

The V call is TRBV9, the J call TRBJ2-7; D not certain. Germline CDR1 and CDR2: SGDLS and YYNGEE. The CDR3 is made up of 13 amino acids. The germline V and J ends were trimmed by 3 bases and 2 bases, with 9 bases remaining between them. DNA of the CDR3: TGTGCCAGCAGCGGGGCGAGTCCCTACGAGCAGTACTTC. This translates into CASSGASPYEQYF.

This chain links TRBV7-6 with TRBJ2-2, with D tentatively TRBD2 (5 bases). This CDR3 spans 16 amino acids. Germline V gene data show CDR1 as SGHVS and CDR2 as FNYEAQ. V shed 5 bases and J shed 7 bases, with 20 bases lying between them. The CDR3, as DNA: TGTGCCAGCAGCCCCGCCACGAGACTAATCTACGGGGAGCTGTTTTTT. Protein sequence: CASSPATRLIYGELFF. Full variable domain (rest looked up from reference TRBV7-6 and TRBJ2-2): GAGVSQSPRYKVTKRGQDVALRCDPISGHVSLYWYRQALGQGPEFLTYFNYEAQQDKSGLPNDRFSAERPEGSISTLTIQRTEQRDSAMYRCASSPATRLIYGELFFGEGSRLTVL.

Only one count was recorded for this clone. Other nucleotide sequences from this sample produce the same CDR3. The V gene is TRBV4-1, the J gene TRBJ2-7; 8 bases fit TRBD2. Looked up from germline, CDR1 is MGHRA and CDR2 is YSYEKL. J was trimmed by 1 base and V by 1 base; bases with no gene match: 3. The CDR3 loop spans 15 amino acids. In DNA form, the CDR3 reads TGCGCCAGCAGCCAAGCGGGAGGGAGATCCTACGAGCAGTACTTC. Protein: CASSQAGGRSYEQYF.

The chain links TRBV12-5 to TRBJ2-7; 9 bases map to TRBD1. CDR3 length: 16 amino acids. J was trimmed by 4 bases and V by 2 bases; bases with no gene match: 9. CDR1 and CDR2 (germline): LGHNT, FRNRAP. The chain's CDR3 is CASGLTTGTGSYEQYF. CDR3 DNA: TGTGCTAGTGGTTTGACCACCGGGACAGGGTCGTACGAGCAGTACTTC.

V gene TRBV13 combines with J gene TRBJ2-7; either TRBD1 or TRBD2 may supply D (5 bases each). The germline V and J ends were trimmed by 5 bases and 3 bases, with 26 bases remaining between them. Germline V lookup: CDR1 PRHDT, CDR2 FYEKMQ (reference sequence). The CDR3 covers 18 residues. CDR3 in DNA: TGTGCCAGCAGCACCCGAGCCCCCGGGGCAAGCCCCCTCTACGAGCAGTACTTC. This encodes CASSTRAPGASPLYEQYF.

The chain combines TRBV13 with TRBJ2-7, with D unresolved. The germline CDR1 and CDR2 sequences are PRHDT and FYEKMQ (reference sequence). CDR3 length: 13 residues. V lost 6 bases, J lost 4 bases, and 13 bases lay in between. The CDR3 sequence: CASSSRMLYEQYF. The DNA of the CDR3 is TGTGCCAGCAGTTCGAGGATGTTGTACGAGCAGTACTTC.

This clone has a handful of counts. The same CDR3 arises from other DNA sequences in this sample as well. The J gene is TRBJ2-7, the V gene TRBV27; unclear D gene. Trimming left V 3 bases short and J 0 bases short, with 6 bases between. CDR3 length equals 13 residues. Germline V gene data show CDR1 as MNHEY and CDR2 as SMNVEV (reference sequence). The CDR3 sequence: CASSFSSSYEQYF. The CDR3 nucleotides read TGTGCCAGCAGTTTCTCGAGCTCCTACGAGCAGTACTTC.

This sequence joins TRBV27 and TRBJ2-6; D unclear. CDR1 is MNHEY and CDR2 is SMNVEV in the germline V gene (reference sequence). The CDR3 is 17 residues long. With 2 bases removed from V and 2 bases from J, the gap between germline ends came to 13 bases. CDR3 bases: TGTGCCAGCAGTTTAGCCGTACCGCCCGCTGGGGCCAACGTCCTGACTTTC. Translated, it gives CASSLAVPPAGANVLTF.

The V call is TRBV7-3, the J call TRBJ2-3; 10 nucleotides align to TRBD2. The ends lost 2 bases at V and 3 bases at J; junction bases unmatched: 11. The CDR3 is 18 amino acids. Germline V CDR1 and CDR2: SGHTA, FQGTGA. The CDR3, as DNA: TGTGCCAGCAGCTTAGGTTTTGGCCGGACTAGCGGTACAGATACGCAGTATTTT. Protein: CASSLGFGRTSGTDTQYF. The variable domain in full, with the rest retrieved from reference TRBV7-3 and TRBJ2-3, is GAGVSQTPSNKVTEKGKYVELRCDPISGHTALYWYRQSLGQGPEFLIYFQGTGAADDSGLPNDRFFAVRPEGSVSTLKIQRTERGDSAVYLCASSLGFGRTSGTDTQYFGPGTRLTVL.

The V gene is TRBV5-5, the J gene TRBJ1-4, with a tentative D call TRBD1 (6 bases). Germline lookup yields CDR1 SGHKS and CDR2 YYEKEE (reference sequence). CDR3 size: 15 residues. V lost 0 bases and J 6 bases, leaving 12 bases between the germline ends. The CDR3 DNA sequence: TGTGCCAGCAGCTTGGTTGGGACAAGCTATGAAAAACTGTTTTTT. As protein: CASSLVGTSYEKLFF.

The V call is TRBV6-1, the J call TRBJ2-5; D unclear. V dropped 3 bases and J dropped 5 bases, with 13 bases sitting between them. The length of the CDR3 is 14 residues. Looked up from germline, CDR1 is MNHNS and CDR2 is SASEGT. The CDR3 DNA follows: TGTGCCAGCAGTGATCTGGGATGGGGTGAGACCCAGTACTTC. Its protein product is CASSDLGWGETQYF.

This clone has a single count. This sequence joins TRBV28 and TRBJ2-1; 12 nucleotides line up with TRBD2. Per the germline V gene, CDR1 is MDHEN and CDR2 is SYDVKM. Trimming cost V 5 bases and J 4 bases; bases outside gene matches: 3. This CDR3 spans 15 amino acids. CDR3 sequence reads: CASSPSGRGYNEQFF. The CDR3 DNA is TGTGCCAGCAGTCCTAGCGGGAGGGGGTACAATGAGCAGTTCTTC.

The chain couples TRBV10-1 to TRBJ2-5; possible D gene TRBD2, 5 bases. Trimming shortened V by 3 bases and J by 4 bases, and 9 bases separated the two germline ends. The length of the CDR3 is 13 residues. Germline CDR1 WNHNN, CDR2 SYGVQD (reference sequence). The chain's CDR3 is CASSDPGVETQYF. The CDR3 DNA follows: TGCGCCAGCAGTGACCCCGGGGTAGAGACCCAGTACTTC.